This paragraph covers one T cell receptor beta chain sequence. Its antigen is as yet unknown. This record belongs to a study of T-cell reconstitution after alpha-beta-depleted transplantation in children. The V end lost 6 bases, the J end lost 1 base, and 24 bases lay between the germline ends. The CDR3 contains 17 residues. Germline lookup yields CDR1 DFQATT and CDR2 SNEGSKA (reference sequence). Findings and limits, study-wide: T-cell numbers and diversity, one year after transplant, stemmed largely from T cells that were newly produced.

The TCRbeta library incorporated unique molecular identifiers. TCRdb analysed the PCR reads with MiXCR anew, one entry per CDR3 protein. The sample carries more than 400,000 distinct CDR3 sequences, over 10% recorded once. The origin of this receptor is a female patient aged 2-9 years who had a stem cell transplant for aplastic anemia, so the T cells may come from the graft donor. This chain links TRBV20-1 with TRBJ1-1; D might be TRBD1 (5 bases). Source: PBMCs, mostly from graft donor cells, taken 180 days after TCRalphabeta/CD19-depleted stem cell transplant. The CDR3 DNA reads TGCAGTGCCGGAGGCCCAGGGCGTATTTCCACGAACACTGAAGCTTTCTTT. The encoded protein is CSAGGPGRISTNTEAFF.